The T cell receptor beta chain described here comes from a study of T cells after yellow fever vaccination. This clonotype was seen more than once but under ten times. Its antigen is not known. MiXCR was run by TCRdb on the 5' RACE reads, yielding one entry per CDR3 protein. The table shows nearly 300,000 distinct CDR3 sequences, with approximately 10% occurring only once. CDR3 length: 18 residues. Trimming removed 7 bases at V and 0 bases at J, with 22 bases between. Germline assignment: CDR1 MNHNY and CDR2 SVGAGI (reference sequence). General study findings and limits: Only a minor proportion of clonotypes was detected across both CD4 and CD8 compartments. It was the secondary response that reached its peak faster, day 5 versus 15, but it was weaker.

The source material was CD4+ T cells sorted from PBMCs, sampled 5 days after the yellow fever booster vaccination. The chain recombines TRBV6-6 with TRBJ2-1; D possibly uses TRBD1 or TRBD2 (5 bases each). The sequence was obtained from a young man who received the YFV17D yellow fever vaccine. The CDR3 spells CASTDLGTTYSSYNEQFF. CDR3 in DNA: TGTGCCAGCACGGACCTCGGGACCACTTATTCCTCCTACAATGAGCAGTTCTTC.